Listed here are 10 T cell receptor beta chains from one sample, sequenced in a study of shared clonotypes between healthy human individuals. TCRdb's copy holds only in-frame clones and misses some; the assay was immunoSEQ multiplex PCR. The top ten hold approximately 24% of the sample, which has almost 700,000 clones, 92% seen once. CD8 cells regarded as naive lacked CD45RO, were positively chosen for CCR7, and omitted terminally differentiated effector memory CD45RA+ cells. The sample consisted of naive CD8+ T cells sorted from blood. The receptor set was obtained from a man aged 30 to 39 in good health.

This chain joins TRBV19 and TRBJ2-7, with 10 bases lining up with TRBD1. The CDR3 extends over 15 amino acids. J lost 5 bases, V lost 7 bases, and 11 bases had no gene match. Looked up from germline, CDR1 is LNHDA and CDR2 is SQIVND (reference sequence). The CDR3 reads CASTSGTGVTHEQYF. The CDR3, as DNA: TGTGCCAGTACCTCCGGGACAGGGGTGACCCACGAGCAGTACTTC.

The table lists this clone with a count of one. V and J are TRBV29-1 and TRBJ2-7; 9 bases fit TRBD1. V lost 4 bases and J lost 1; bases outside the gene matches: 5. Germline V gives CDR1 SQVTM, CDR2 ANQGSEA. The CDR3 has 14 amino acids. The CDR3 protein is CSVAGTGFSYEQYF. In DNA, the CDR3 is TGCAGCGTTGCCGGGACAGGGTTTTCCTACGAGCAGTACTTC.

This clone was observed once. The genes are TRBV10-3 and TRBJ2-3; a possible D gene is TRBD1 (5 bases). The length of the CDR3 is 16 residues. Trimming cost V 3 bases and J 0 bases, with 13 bases left between them. Per germline, CDR1 ENHRY and CDR2 SYGVKD. The CDR3 sequence is CAISDVRGSSTDTQYF. For the CDR3, the DNA is TGTGCCATCAGTGATGTTAGGGGTTCTAGCACAGATACGCAGTATTTT.

V is TRBV28 and J is TRBJ2-1; 7 positions agree with TRBD2. Losses at the gene ends were 10 bases for V and 7 bases for J; bases not matched to a gene: 25. CDR3 length equals 18 residues. CDR1 MDHEN and CDR2 SYDVKM come from the germline V gene. The CDR3 region is CATETSFVVGNSINEQFF. CDR3 nucleotides: TGTGCCACCGAGACTAGCTTTGTCGTAGGAAACTCCATAAATGAGCAGTTCTTC.

This sequence joins TRBV7-9 and TRBJ2-7; perhaps TRBD1 as D (6 bases). The V end was cut by 5 bases, the J end by 10 bases, with 12 bases between. Germline V gives CDR1 SEHNR, CDR2 FQNEAQ (reference sequence). This CDR3 is built from 11 residues. DNA of the CDR3: TGTGCCAGCAGCCAAGCGGACAGACAGTACTTC. Residues: CASSQADRQYF.

The V gene is TRBV28, the J gene TRBJ2-5; D may be TRBD2 (5 bases). This CDR3 spans 14 amino acids. Germline CDR1 is MDHEN and CDR2 is SYDVKM. The germline V and J ends were trimmed by 0 bases and 5 bases, with 10 bases remaining between them. The CDR3 DNA sequence: TGTGCCAGCAGTTTATGGGGGAGCCCGGAGACCCAGTACTTC. Its protein is CASSLWGSPETQYF.

V is TRBV7-2 and J is TRBJ2-1; D is perhaps TRBD1 or TRBD2 (5 bases each). This CDR3 comprises 18 residues. Germline V gene data show CDR1 as SGHTA and CDR2 as FQGNSA. The ends were cut back, 0 bases at V and 8 bases at J, with 23 bases in the middle. Written as DNA, the CDR3 is TGTGCCAGCAGCTTAGCCCTGGGACCAAATAGTGGTTTGGATGAGCAGTTCTTC. Translated, it gives CASSLALGPNSGLDEQFF.

The chain couples TRBV6-5 to TRBJ2-7; 7 bases are shared with TRBD2. CDR3 length: 15 amino acids. The germline V gene has CDR1 MNHEY and CDR2 SVGAGI. J was trimmed by 4 bases and V by 2 bases; bases with no gene match: 8. This CDR3 reads CASSYDGALAYEQYF. In nucleotides, the CDR3 is TGTGCCAGCAGTTACGACGGGGCACTAGCGTACGAGCAGTACTTC.

A single count supports this clone. The chain uses TRBV18 and TRBJ2-3; unclear D gene. The germline V gene encodes CDR1 KGHSH and CDR2 LQKENI. Trimming pared 3 bases from V and 2 bases from J, leaving 6 bases between. This CDR3 has 13 residues. The CDR3 region is CASSPMNTDTQYF. CDR3 in DNA: TGTGCCAGCTCACCGATGAACACAGATACGCAGTATTTT.

The chain recombines TRBV7-3 with TRBJ1-1, with 9 positions matching TRBD1. Looked up from germline, CDR1 is SGHTA and CDR2 is FQGTGA. The CDR3 consists of 17 residues. V gave up 2 bases and J gave up 5 bases; unmatched junction bases: 12. As DNA, the CDR3 is TGTGCCAGCAGCTTATCTCTCCCGGGACAGGGAGGGACTGAAGCTTTCTTT. Its translation is CASSLSLPGQGGTEAFF.